What follows is one T cell receptor (beta chain) and its context. Its antigen specificity is not known. No base-level quality is on record; no much larger clone is a single base apart. The data are from a study of tumour-infiltrating T cells in Burkitt lymphoma (TCRdb year 2020). Turning to the overall study: When TCR repertoire data were correlated with clinical outcome, productive clonality turned out to predict both overall and progression-free survival, independent of established prognosticators, age at diagnosis among them.

At the junction V is shortened by 5 bases and J by 1 base, with 8 bases in between. CDR1 and CDR2 are drawn from the germline V gene: SGHAT, FQNNGV. Including cysteine and phenylalanine, the CDR3 has 13 amino acids. The only DNA kept is the CDR3, 39 bases in frame from the first base. Library generation was performed with the immunoSEQ multiplex PCR assay. The clones in this table, taken by TCRdb from immuneACCESS, are in-frame only. Not every clone is retained; where verified, under half of the shortfall comes from an unresolved V gene, and the cause of the rest is unknown. The table for this sample lists some 13,000 clones; roughly 80% of them were counted only once. The top ten hold 7.2% of the sample.

The sequence joins TRBV11-2 to TRBJ1-1; the D segment could be TRBD1, given 5 matching bases. Material for sequencing was tumor tissue. The origin of this receptor is a human donor with diffuse large B-cell lymphoma. The sequenced DNA: TGTGCCAGCAGCCAAGACAGGAACACTGAAGCTTTCTTT. Its protein is CASSQDRNTEAFF.